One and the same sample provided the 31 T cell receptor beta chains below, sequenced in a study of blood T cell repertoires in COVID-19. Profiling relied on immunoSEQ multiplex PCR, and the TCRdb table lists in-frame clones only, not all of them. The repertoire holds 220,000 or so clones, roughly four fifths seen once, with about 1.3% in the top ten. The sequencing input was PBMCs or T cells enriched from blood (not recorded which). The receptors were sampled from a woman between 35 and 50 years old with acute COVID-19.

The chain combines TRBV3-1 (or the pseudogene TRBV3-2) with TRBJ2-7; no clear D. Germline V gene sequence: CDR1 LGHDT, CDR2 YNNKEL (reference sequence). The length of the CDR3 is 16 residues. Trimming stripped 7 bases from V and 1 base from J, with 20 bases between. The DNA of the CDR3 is TGTGCCAGCACTCCTCAAGGCTCGAGGCCGTCCTACGAGCAGTACTTC. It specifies CASTPQGSRPSYEQYF.

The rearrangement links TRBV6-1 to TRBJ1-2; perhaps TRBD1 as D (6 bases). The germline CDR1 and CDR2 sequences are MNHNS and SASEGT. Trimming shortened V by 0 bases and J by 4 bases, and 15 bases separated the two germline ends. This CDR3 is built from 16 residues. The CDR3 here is CASSEAYSGGFYGYTF. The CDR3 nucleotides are TGTGCCAGCAGTGAAGCATACTCGGGGGGCTTCTATGGCTACACCTTC.

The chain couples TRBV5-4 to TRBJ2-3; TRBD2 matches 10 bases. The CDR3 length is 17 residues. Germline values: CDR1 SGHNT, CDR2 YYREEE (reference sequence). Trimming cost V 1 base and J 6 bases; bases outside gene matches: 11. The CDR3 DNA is TGTGCCAGCAGCTTGAGCGGACTAGCGGCCCTATCTGATACGCAGTATTTT. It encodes CASSLSGLAALSDTQYF.

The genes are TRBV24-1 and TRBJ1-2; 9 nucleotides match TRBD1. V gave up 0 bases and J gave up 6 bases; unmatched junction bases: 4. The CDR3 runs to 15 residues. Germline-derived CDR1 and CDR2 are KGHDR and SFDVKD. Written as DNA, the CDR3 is TGTGCCACCAGTGATTTGAACAGGGGGCTCGATGGCTACACCTTC. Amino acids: CATSDLNRGLDGYTF.

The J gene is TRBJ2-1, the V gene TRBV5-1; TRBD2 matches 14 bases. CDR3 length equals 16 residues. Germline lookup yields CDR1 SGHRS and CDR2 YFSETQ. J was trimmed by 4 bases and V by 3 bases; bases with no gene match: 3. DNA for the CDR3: TGCGCCAGCAGCTCCCGGACTAGCGGGGGGTACAATGAGCAGTTCTTC. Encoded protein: CASSSRTSGGYNEQFF.

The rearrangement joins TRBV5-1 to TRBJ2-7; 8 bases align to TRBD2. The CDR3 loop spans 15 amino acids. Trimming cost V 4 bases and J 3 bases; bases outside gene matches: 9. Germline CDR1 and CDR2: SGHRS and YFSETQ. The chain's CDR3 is CASSPGRGGFYEQYF. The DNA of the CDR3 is TGCGCCAGCAGCCCCGGGAGGGGGGGCTTCTACGAGCAGTACTTC.

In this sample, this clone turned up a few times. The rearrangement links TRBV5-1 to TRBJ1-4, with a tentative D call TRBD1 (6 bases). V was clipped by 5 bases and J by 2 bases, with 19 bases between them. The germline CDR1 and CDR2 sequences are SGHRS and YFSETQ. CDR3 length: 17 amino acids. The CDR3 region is CASSLVGGGSTNEKLFF. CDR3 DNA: TGCGCCAGCAGTCTGGTTGGGGGCGGTTCGACTAATGAAAAACTGTTTTTT.

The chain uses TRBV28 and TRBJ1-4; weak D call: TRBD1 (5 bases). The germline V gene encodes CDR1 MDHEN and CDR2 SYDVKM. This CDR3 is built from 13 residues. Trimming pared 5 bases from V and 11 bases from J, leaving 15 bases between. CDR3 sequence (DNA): TGTGCCAGCAGTGCCCCCGGGGGGGTCAAACTGTTTTTT. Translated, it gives CASSAPGGVKLFF. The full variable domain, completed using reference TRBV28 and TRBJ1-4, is DVKVTQSSRYLVKRTGEKVFLECVQDMDHENMFWYRQDPGLGLRLIYFSYDVKMKEKGDIPEGYSVSREKKERFSLILESASTNQTSMYLCASSAPGGVKLFFGSGTQLSVL.

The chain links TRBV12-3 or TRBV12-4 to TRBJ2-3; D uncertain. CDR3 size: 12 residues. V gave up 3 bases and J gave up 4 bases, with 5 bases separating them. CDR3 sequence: CASSFPADTQYF. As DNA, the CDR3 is TGTGCCAGCAGTTTCCCCGCAGATACGCAGTATTTT.

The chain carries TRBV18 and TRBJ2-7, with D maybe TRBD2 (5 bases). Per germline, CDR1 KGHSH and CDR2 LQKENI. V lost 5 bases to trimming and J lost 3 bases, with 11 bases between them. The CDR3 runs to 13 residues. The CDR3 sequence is CASSSGKNYEQYF. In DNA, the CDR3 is TGTGCCAGCTCATCGGGGAAGAACTACGAGCAGTACTTC.

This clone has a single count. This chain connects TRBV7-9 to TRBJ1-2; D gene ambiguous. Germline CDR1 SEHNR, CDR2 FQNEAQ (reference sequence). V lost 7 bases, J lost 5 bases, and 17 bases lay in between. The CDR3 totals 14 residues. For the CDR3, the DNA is TGTGCCAGCAATCCTCCCGCGGCAACTTATGGCTACACCTTC. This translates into CASNPPAATYGYTF.

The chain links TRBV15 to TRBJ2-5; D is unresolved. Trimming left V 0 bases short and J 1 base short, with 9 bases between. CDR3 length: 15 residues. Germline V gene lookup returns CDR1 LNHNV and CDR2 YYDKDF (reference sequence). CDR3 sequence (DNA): TGTGCCACCAGCAGAGATGGGCTGTCCCAAGAGACCCAGTACTTC. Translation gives CATSRDGLSQETQYF.

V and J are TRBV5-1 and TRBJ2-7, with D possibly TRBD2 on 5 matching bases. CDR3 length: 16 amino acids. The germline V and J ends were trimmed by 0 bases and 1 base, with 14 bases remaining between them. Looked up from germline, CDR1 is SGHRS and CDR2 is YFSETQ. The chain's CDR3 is CASSLETADVSYEQYF. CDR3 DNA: TGCGCCAGCAGCTTGGAAACAGCGGACGTTTCCTACGAGCAGTACTTC.

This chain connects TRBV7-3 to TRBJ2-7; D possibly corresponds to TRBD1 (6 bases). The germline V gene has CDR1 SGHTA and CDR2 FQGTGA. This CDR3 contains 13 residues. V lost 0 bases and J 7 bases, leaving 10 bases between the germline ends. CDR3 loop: CASSLTGAREQYF. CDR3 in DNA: TGTGCCAGCAGCTTAACGGGGGCAAGAGAGCAGTACTTC.

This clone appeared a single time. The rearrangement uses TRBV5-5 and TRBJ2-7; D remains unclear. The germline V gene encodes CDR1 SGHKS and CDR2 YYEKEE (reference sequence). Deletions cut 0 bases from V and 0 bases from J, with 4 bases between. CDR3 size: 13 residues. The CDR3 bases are TGTGCCAGCAGCTTGGACGGCTCCTACGAGCAGTACTTC. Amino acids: CASSLDGSYEQYF.

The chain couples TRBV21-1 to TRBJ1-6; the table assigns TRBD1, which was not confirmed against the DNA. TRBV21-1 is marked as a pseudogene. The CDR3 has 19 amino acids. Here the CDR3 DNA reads TGTGCCAGCAGCAATCCAAAACGGGACAGGACTGCTTATAATTCACCCCTCCACTTT. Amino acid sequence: CASSNPKRDRTAYNSPLHF.

CDR3 in amino acids: CASSTTQQGGTGELFF. CDR3 sequence (DNA): TGTGCCAGTAGTACGACCCAACAGGGGGGCACCGGGGAGCTGTTTTTT. The chain joins TRBV19 to TRBJ2-2; 8 bases match TRBD1. V dropped 4 bases and J dropped 4; count of bases not matched to a gene: 8. Germline V gene sequence: CDR1 LNHDA, CDR2 SQIVND (reference sequence). The CDR3 sequence is 16 residues long.

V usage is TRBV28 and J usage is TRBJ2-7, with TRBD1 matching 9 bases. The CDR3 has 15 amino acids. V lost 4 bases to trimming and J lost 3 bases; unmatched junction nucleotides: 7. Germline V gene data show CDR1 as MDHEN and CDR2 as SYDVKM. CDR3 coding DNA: TGTGCCAGCAGTTCTTCCGGGACAGGGAACTACGAGCAGTACTTC. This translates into CASSSSGTGNYEQYF.

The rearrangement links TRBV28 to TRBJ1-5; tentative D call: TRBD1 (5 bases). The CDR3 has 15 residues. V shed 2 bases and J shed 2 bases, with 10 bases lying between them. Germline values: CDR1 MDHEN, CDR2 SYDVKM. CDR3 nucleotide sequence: TGTGCCAGCAGTTTAAGGGGCAGGGGCAATCAGCCCCAGCATTTT. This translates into CASSLRGRGNQPQHF.

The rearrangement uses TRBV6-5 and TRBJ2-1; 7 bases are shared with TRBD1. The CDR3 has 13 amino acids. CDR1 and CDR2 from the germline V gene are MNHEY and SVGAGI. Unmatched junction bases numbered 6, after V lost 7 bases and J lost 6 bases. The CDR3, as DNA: TGTGCCAGCATCAATCAGGGGGTCAATGAGCAGTTCTTC. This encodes CASINQGVNEQFF.

CDR3 in amino acids: CAISLTGQKYSGANVLTF. In DNA, the CDR3 is TGTGCCATCAGCTTAACGGGACAGAAGTACTCTGGGGCCAACGTCCTGACTTTC. The chain recombines TRBV10-3 with TRBJ2-6; 7 nucleotides agree with TRBD1. The CDR3 is 18 residues long. CDR1 and CDR2 (germline): ENHRY, SYGVKD. The J segment lost 0 bases and the V segment lost 6 bases, leaving 11 bases of the junction unmatched.

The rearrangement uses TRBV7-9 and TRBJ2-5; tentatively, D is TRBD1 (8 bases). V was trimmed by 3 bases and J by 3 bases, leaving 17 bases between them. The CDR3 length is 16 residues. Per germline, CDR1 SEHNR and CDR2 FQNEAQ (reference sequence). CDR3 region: CASSFDRGLREETQYF. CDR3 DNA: TGTGCCAGCAGCTTTGACAGGGGACTAAGGGAAGAGACCCAGTACTTC.

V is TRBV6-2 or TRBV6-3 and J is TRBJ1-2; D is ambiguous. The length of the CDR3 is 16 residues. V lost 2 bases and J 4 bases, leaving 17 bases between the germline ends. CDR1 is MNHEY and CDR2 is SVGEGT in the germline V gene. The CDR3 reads CASSYRSILDPYGYTF. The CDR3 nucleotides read TGTGCCAGCAGTTACAGATCGATACTCGATCCCTATGGCTACACCTTC.

Here the CDR3 reads CAWRPGLLSGGELFF. The CDR3 DNA is TGTGCCTGGAGGCCGGGACTACTATCCGGCGGGGAGCTGTTTTTT. The chain couples TRBV30 to TRBJ2-2, with TRBD2 identical over 7 bases. V gave up 3 bases and J gave up 7 bases; unmatched junction bases: 11. Per germline, CDR1 GTSNPN and CDR2 SVGIG (reference sequence). The CDR3 is 15 amino acids.

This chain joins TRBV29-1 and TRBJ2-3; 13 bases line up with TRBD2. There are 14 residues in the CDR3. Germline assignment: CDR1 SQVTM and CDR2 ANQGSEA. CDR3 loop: CSWGLAGSTDTQYF. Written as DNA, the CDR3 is TGCAGTTGGGGACTAGCGGGATCCACAGATACGCAGTATTTT.

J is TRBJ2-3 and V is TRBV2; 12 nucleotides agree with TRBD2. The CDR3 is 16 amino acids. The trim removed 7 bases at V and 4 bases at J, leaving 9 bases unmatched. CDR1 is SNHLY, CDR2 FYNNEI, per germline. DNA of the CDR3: TGTGCCAGCACCCGAACTAGCGGGGGGAGCGCAGATACGCAGTATTTT. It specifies CASTRTSGGSADTQYF.

CDR3 nucleotides: TGTGCCATCAGTCAGGTGGGGACTAGCGGGAGTAATGAGCAGTTCTTC. This gives the protein CAISQVGTSGSNEQFF. V usage is TRBV10-3 and J usage is TRBJ2-1; 14 bases fit TRBD2. Germline CDR1 is ENHRY and CDR2 is SYGVKD. Trimming cost V 5 bases and J 7 bases; bases outside gene matches: 7. The CDR3 extends over 16 amino acids.

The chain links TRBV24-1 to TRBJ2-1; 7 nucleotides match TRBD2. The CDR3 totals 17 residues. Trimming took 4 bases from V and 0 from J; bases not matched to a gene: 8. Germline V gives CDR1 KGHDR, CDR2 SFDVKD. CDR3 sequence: CATSEDYASGSYNEQFF. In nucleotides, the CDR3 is TGTGCCACCAGTGAGGACTACGCTAGCGGCTCCTACAATGAGCAGTTCTTC.

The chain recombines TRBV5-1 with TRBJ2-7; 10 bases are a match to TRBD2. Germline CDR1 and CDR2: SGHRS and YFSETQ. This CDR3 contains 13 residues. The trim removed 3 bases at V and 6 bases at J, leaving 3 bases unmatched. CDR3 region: CASSSSGSAEQYF. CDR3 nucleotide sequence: TGCGCCAGCAGCTCTAGCGGGAGTGCCGAGCAGTACTTC.

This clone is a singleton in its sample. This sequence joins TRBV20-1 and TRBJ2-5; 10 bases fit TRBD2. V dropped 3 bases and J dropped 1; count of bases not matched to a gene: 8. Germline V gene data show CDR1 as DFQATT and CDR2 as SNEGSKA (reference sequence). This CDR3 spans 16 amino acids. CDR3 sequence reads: CSASYRTSGVQETQYF. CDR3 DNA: TGCAGTGCTAGTTACCGAACTAGCGGGGTCCAAGAGACCCAGTACTTC.

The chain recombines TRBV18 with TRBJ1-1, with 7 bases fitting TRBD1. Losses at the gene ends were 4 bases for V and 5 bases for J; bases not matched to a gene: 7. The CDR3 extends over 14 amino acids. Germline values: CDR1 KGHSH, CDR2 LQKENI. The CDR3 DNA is TGTGCCAGCTCACAGGGGGCGGGTTTAACTGAAGCTTTCTTT. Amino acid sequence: CASSQGAGLTEAFF.